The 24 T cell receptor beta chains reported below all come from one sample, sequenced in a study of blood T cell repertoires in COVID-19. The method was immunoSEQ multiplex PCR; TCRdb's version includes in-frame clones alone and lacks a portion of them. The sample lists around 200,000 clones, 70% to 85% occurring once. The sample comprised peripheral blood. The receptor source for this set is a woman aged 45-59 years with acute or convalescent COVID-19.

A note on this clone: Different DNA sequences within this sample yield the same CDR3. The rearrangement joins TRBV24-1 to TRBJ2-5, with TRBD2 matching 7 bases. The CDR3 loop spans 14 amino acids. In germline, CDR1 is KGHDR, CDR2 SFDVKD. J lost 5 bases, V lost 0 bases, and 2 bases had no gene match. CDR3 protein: CATSDLRGGETQYF. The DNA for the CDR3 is TGTGCCACCAGTGATTTGCGGGGAGGGGAGACCCAGTACTTC.

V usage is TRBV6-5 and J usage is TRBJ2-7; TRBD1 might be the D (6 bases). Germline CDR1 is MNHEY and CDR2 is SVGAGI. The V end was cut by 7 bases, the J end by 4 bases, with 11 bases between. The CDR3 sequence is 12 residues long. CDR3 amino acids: CASTDRLYEQYF. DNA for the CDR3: TGTGCCAGCACCGACAGGTTATACGAGCAGTACTTC.

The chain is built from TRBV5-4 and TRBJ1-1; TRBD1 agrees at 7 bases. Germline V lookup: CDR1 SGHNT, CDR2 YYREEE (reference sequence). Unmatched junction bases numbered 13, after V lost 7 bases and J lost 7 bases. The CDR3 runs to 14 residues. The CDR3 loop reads CASGRQGVLLEAFF. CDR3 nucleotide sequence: TGTGCCAGCGGGCGGCAGGGGGTCCTACTTGAAGCTTTCTTT.

The CDR3: CASAYRGEKLFF. The CDR3 bases are TGTGCCAGCGCCTACCGGGGTGAAAAACTGTTTTTT. The J gene is TRBJ1-4, the V gene TRBV27; D call uncertain. The germline V gene has CDR1 MNHEY and CDR2 SMNVEV (reference sequence). The germline V and J ends were trimmed by 8 bases and 7 bases, with 11 bases remaining between them. This CDR3 region has 12 residues. Full variable domain (missing parts from reference TRBV27 and TRBJ1-4): EAQVTQNPRYLITVTGKKLTVTCSQNMNHEYMSWYRQDPGLGLRQIYYSMNVEVTDKGDVPEGYKVSRKEKRNFPLILESPSPNQTSLYFCASAYRGEKLFFGSGTQLSVL.

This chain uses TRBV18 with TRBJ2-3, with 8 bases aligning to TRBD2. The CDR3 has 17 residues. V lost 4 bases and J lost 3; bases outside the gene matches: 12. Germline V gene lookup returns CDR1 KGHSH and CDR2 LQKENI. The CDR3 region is CASSLDGRAVVTDTQYF. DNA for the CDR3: TGTGCCAGCTCACTCGACGGGAGGGCCGTTGTAACAGATACGCAGTATTTT.

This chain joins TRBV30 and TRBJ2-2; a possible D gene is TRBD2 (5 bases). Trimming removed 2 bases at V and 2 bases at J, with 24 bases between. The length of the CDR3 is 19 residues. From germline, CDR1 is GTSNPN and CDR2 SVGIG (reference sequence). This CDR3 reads CAWSTPRVSGWTNTGELFF. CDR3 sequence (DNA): TGTGCCTGGAGTACCCCCCGAGTGTCGGGGTGGACTAACACCGGGGAGCTGTTTTTT.

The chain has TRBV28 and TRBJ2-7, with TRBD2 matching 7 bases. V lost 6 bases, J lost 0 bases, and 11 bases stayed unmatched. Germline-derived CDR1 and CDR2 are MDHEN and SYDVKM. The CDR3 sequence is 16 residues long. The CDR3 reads CASSPGGGRSSYEQYF. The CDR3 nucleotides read TGTGCCAGCAGCCCTGGCGGCGGGAGAAGCTCCTACGAGCAGTACTTC.

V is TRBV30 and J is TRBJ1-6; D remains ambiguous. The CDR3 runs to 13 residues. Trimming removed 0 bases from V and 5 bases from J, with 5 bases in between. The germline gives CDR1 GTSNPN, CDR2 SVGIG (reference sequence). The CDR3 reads CAWSVTDNSPLHF. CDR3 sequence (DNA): TGTGCCTGGAGTGTAACGGATAATTCACCCCTCCACTTT.

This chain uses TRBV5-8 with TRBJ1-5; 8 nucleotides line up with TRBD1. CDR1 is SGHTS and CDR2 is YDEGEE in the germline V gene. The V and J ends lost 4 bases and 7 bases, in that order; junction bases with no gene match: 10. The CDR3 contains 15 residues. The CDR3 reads CASSNGQGVSQPQHF. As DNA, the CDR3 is TGTGCCAGCAGCAACGGACAGGGAGTTAGCCAGCCCCAGCATTTT.

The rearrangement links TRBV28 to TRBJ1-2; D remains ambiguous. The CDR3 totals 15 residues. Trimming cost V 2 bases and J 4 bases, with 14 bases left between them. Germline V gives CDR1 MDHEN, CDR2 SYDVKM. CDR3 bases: TGTGCCAGCAGTTTACCGGCGGGCGGGCCCTATGGCTACACCTTC. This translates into CASSLPAGGPYGYTF.

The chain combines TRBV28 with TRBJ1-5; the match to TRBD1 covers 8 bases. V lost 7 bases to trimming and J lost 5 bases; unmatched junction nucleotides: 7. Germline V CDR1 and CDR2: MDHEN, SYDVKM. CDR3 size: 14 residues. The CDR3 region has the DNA TGTGCCAGCATCCTCGACAGGGGAGATCAGCCCCAGCATTTT. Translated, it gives CASILDRGDQPQHF.

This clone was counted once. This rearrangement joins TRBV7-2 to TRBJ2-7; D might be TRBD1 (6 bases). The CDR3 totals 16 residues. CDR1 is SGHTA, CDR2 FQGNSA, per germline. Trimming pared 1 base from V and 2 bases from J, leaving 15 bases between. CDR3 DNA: TGTGCCAGCAGCTTAGTTATCCAGGGGCCTCCCTACGAGCAGTACTTC. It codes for CASSLVIQGPPYEQYF.

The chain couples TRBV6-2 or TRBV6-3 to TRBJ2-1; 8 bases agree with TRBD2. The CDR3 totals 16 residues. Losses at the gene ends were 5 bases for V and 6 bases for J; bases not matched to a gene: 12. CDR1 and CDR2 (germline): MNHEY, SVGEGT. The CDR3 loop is CASSTPGTRVTNEQFF. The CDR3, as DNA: TGTGCCAGCAGTACTCCCGGGACTAGGGTAACCAATGAGCAGTTCTTC.

Here the CDR3 reads CASSDDGGSSYEQYF. The DNA of the CDR3 is TGTGCCAGTAGTGACGACGGCGGGAGCTCCTACGAGCAGTACTTC. This sequence joins TRBV19 and TRBJ2-7, with 7 bases matching TRBD2. With 5 bases clipped from V and 0 bases from J, the junction kept 7 bases outside the gene matches. Germline V CDR1 and CDR2: LNHDA, SQIVND (reference sequence). This CDR3 comprises 15 residues.

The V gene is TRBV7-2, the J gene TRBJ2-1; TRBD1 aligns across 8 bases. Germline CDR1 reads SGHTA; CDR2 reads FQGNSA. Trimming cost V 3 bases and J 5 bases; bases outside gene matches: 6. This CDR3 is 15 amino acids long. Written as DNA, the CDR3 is TGTGCCAGCAGCTTCGGACAGGGATCGGACAATGAGCAGTTCTTC. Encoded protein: CASSFGQGSDNEQFF.

In nucleotides, the CDR3 is TGTGCCAGCAGCTTGGGAGGAAACAGGGGAGGGAACACTGAAGCTTTCTTT. This encodes CASSLGGNRGGNTEAFF. The V call is TRBV5-4, the J call TRBJ1-1, with 7 nucleotides matching TRBD1. The V gene end was trimmed by 0 bases and the J gene end by 1 base; junction bases not matched to a gene: 9. CDR1 is SGHNT, CDR2 YYREEE, per germline (reference sequence). The CDR3 is made up of 17 amino acids.

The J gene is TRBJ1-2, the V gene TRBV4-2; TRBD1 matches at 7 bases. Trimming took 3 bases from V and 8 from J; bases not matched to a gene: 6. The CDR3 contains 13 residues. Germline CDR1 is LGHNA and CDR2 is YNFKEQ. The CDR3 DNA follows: TGTGCCAGCAGCCATCGACAGGGTCGAGGCTACACCTTC. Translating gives CASSHRQGRGYTF.

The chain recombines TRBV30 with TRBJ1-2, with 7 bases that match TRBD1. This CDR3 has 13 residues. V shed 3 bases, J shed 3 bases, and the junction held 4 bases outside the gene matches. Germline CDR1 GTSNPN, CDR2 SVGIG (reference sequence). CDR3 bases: TGTGCCTGGAGAAGGCAGGGGGACTATGGCTACACCTTC. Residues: CAWRRQGDYGYTF.

CDR3 in amino acids: CASRARITGELFF. In nucleotides, the CDR3 is TGTGCCAGCAGGGCCAGGATCACCGGGGAGCTGTTTTTT. The chain joins TRBV28 to TRBJ2-2; D ambiguous. The CDR3 spans 13 residues. Between the trimmed V and J ends, which lost 6 bases and 4 bases, there was a span of 9 bases. Per the germline V gene, CDR1 is MDHEN and CDR2 is SYDVKM.

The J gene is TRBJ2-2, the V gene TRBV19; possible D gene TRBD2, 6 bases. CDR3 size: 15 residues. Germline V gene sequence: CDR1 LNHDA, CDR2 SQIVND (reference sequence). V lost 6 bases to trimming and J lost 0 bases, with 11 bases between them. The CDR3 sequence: CASSLGLANTGELFF. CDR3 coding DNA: TGTGCCAGTAGCCTGGGACTGGCGAACACCGGGGAGCTGTTTTTT.

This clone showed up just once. Written as DNA, the CDR3 is TGTGCCAGCAGCTTCACTAGCGGGGGGAAAAGAGATACGCAGTATTTT. Protein: CASSFTSGGKRDTQYF. The chain uses TRBV11-3 and TRBJ2-3, with TRBD2 matching over 12 bases. The CDR3 covers 16 residues. V shed 3 bases and J 5 bases; nucleotides not matched to a gene: 6. CDR1 is SGHNT and CDR2 is YENEEA in the germline V gene. The whole variable domain, remainder taken from reference TRBV11-3 and TRBJ2-3, is EAGVVQSPRYKIIEKKQPVAFWCNPISGHNTLYWYLQNLGQGPELLIRYENEEAVDDSQLPKDRFSAERLKGVDSTLKIQPAELGDSAVYLCASSFTSGGKRDTQYFGPGTRLTVL.

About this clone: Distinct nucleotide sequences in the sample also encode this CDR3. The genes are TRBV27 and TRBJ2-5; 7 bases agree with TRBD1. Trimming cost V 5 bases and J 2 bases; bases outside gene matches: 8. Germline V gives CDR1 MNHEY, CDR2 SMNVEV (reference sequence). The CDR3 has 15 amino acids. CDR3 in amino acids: CASSPRRDSQETQYF. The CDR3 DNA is TGTGCCAGCAGTCCCCGCCGGGACAGTCAAGAGACCCAGTACTTC.

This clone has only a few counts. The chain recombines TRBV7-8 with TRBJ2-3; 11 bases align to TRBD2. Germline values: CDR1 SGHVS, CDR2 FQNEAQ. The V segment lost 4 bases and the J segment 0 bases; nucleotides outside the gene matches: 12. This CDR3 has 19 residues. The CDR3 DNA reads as TGTGCCAGCAGCTCGCCCGGGACTAGCGGACTACTTAGCACAGATACGCAGTATTTT. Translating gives CASSSPGTSGLLSTDTQYF.

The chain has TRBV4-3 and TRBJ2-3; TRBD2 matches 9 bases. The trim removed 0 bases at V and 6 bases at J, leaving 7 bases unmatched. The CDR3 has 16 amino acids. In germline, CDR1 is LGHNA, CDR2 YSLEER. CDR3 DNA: TGCGCCAGCAGCCAAGATGGCGGGAGGGCAGGGGATACGCAGTATTTT. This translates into CASSQDGGRAGDTQYF.